The sequence of this T cell receptor (beta chain) was determined in a study of technical replicates of blood from several donors. Produced via immunoSEQ multiplex PCR; TCRdb's table is partial and in-frame only. The sample shows some 71,000 clones, approximately 97% of them seen only once. V lost 3 bases to trimming and J lost 0 bases; unmatched junction nucleotides: 11. The CDR3 contains 19 residues. Germline-derived CDR1 and CDR2 are SGHNT and YYREEE (reference sequence). The chain joins TRBV5-4 to TRBJ2-6; TRBD2 aligns across 8 bases. Specimen: T cells isolated from PBMCs. This clonotype was sampled from a human donor in good health. The CDR3 DNA reads as TGTGCCAGCAGCTCACAGGGCGGGGGGCGTTTCTCTGGGGCCAACGTCCTGACTTTC. This encodes CASSSQGGGRFSGANVLTF.